This T cell receptor beta chain was sequenced during a study of blood T cell repertoires in COVID-19. Study-wide context: Researchers got acute and convalescent COVID-19 samples from the United States, Italy and Spain. T cells, B-cell-depleted T cells, or PBMCs supplied cDNA or gDNA.

V lost 5 bases and J 5 bases, leaving 15 bases between the germline ends. CDR3 length: 15 residues. CDR1 is LNHDA and CDR2 is SQIVND in the germline V gene (reference sequence). Seattle enrolled patients during active infection and tracked them longitudinally. Under the authors' procedure: Amplification of reference gene primers was used by the study to estimate nucleated cell counts. The table came from immunoSEQ multiplex PCR; TCRdb's copy has only in-frame clones and leaves some out. From that table come the V and J calls and clone size; the DNA was used to work out D and trimming. The sample records about 60,000 clones, 80% to 85% being singletons.

This chain links TRBV19 with TRBJ1-4, with D hard to call. The sequencing sample was made of peripheral blood. The origin of this receptor is a man aged 55 to 70 with COVID-19, enrolled during active disease. The CDR3: CASSLEKGVNEKLFF. The CDR3 coding sequence is TGTGCCAGTAGTCTGGAGAAAGGTGTAAATGAAAAACTGTTTTTT. Full variable domain (missing parts from reference TRBV19 and TRBJ1-4): DGGITQSPKYLFRKEGQNVTLSCEQNLNHDAMYWYRQDPGQGLRLIYYSQIVNDFQKGDIAEGYSVSREKKESFPLTVTSAQKNPTAFYLCASSLEKGVNEKLFFGSGTQLSVL.